This TCR beta chain originates from a study of T cell responses to AZD1222 COVID-19 vaccine. Assay used: immunoSEQ multiplex PCR; TCRdb lists only in-frame clones, some missing. The sample includes 90,000 or so clones, 86% seen only once; the top ten take approximately 7.9%. Germline V lookup: CDR1 ENHRY, CDR2 SYGVKD. CDR3 size: 14 residues. J gave up 8 bases and V 7 bases, and 10 bases lay outside the gene matches. The TCR sequence derives from an adult in good health. The chain links TRBV10-3 to TRBJ2-1; 8 positions agree with TRBD2. Sequenced material: peripheral blood, taken on day 0 of AZD1222 vaccination. In nucleotides, the CDR3 is TGTGCCATCAATCCGGGACTAGTTACGGATGAGCAGTTCTTC. Its translation: CAINPGLVTDEQFF.